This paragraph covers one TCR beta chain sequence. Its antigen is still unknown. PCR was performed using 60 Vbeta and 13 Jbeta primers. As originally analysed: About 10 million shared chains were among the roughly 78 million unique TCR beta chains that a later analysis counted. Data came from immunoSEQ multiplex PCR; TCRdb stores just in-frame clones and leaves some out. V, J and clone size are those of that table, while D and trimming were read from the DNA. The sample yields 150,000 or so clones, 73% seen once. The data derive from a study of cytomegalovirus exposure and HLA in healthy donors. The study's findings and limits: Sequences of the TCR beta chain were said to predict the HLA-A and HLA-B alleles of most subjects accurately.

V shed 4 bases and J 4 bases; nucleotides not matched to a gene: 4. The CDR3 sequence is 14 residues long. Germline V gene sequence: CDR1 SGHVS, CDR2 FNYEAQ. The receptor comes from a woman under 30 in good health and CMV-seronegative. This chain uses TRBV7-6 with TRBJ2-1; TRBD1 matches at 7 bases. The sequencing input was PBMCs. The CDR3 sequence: CASSSGQSYNEQFF. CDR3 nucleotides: TGTGCCAGCAGCTCGGGACAGAGTTACAATGAGCAGTTCTTC.